Given below is one T cell receptor (beta chain) in context. Original methodology: Nucleated cell counts were estimated from reference gene primer amplification. Sequenced by immunoSEQ multiplex PCR; TCRdb stores in-frame clones only, minus some. The V and J calls and the clone size are those of that table, but D and trimming were determined from the DNA. The sample consists of over 40,000 clones, around 83% of them appearing once. This sample is part of a study of blood T cell repertoires in COVID-19. Across the whole study: COVID-19 samples collected from the United States, Italy and Spain covered acute and convalescent phases.

V was shortened by 5 bases and J by 0 bases, with 7 bases between the two germline ends. The CDR3 sequence is 14 residues long. Germline values: CDR1 SNHLY, CDR2 FYNNEI. This clonotype was sampled from an older man with active COVID-19. The sequenced sample was peripheral blood. The rearrangement joins TRBV2 to TRBJ1-4; a possible D gene is TRBD1 (5 bases). CDR3 DNA: TGTGCCAGCAGTAGGGGTGCAACTAATGAAAAACTGTTTTTT. It encodes CASSRGATNEKLFF.